These T cell receptor beta chains were read from a single sample in a study of blood T cell repertoires in COVID-19. The protocol was immunoSEQ multiplex PCR, while the TCRdb copy is restricted to in-frame clones and leaves out a portion. Of more than 200,000 clones in the sample, around nine tenths were seen once. The sequenced sample was peripheral blood. These receptors were obtained from a man between 35 and 55 years old with acute or convalescent COVID-19. Each CDR3 is given with its conserved first and last residue. A D gene is named only where the DNA matches it firmly. Rows give clone size only sometimes, using once, few, many, or a class for an expanded clone.

>TRBJ2-2|-|TRBV9|-
TGTGCCAGCAGCGTAGCTTCCGGGGAGCTGTTTTTT
CASSVASGELFF
>TRBJ2-2|-|TRBV29-1|-
TGCAGCGTTGGGGGACTTTTCACCGGGGAGCTGTTTTTT
CSVGGLFTGELFF
>TRBJ1-1|-|TRBV11-2|-
TGTGCCAGCAGCTTAGTATGGAAGGCAGGGTGGAACACTGAAGCTTTCTTT
CASSLVWKAGWNTEAFF
>TRBJ1-3|-|TRBV19|-
TGTGCCAGTAGTATAACAAGCTCTGGAAACACCATATATTTT
CASSITSSGNTIYF
>TRBJ2-2|TRBD1|TRBV6-5|-
TGTGCGGGACAGGGGGCCTACACCGGGGAGCTGTTTTTT
CAGQGAYTGELFF
>TRBJ2-3|TRBD2|TRBV19|-
TGTGCCAGTAGTTCACTAGCGGGGAGCACAGATACGCAGTATTTT
CASSSLAGSTDTQYF
>TRBJ2-1|-|TRBV28|-
TGTGCCAGCAGTTTAGCGGGATCCCACTACAATGAGCAGTTCTTC
CASSLAGSHYNEQFF
>TRBJ1-3|-|TRBV28|-
TGTGCCAGCATTCAAGGAGGTGGGCTGAGCTCTGGAAACACCATATATTTT
CASIQGGGLSSGNTIYF
>TRBJ2-3|TRBD2|TRBV5-1|few
TGCGCCAGCAGCTTGGTACTAGCGGAGGCGGATACGCAGTATTTT
CASSLVLAEADTQYF
>TRBJ1-2|TRBD1|TRBV6-5|-
TGTGCCAGCAGCCCCGACAGGGGTTTGCGCGGCTACACCTTC
CASSPDRGLRGYTF
>TRBJ2-2|-|TRBV7-6|-
TGTGCCAGCAGCTTAGTGGGAGGGAACACCGGGGAGCTGTTTTTT
CASSLVGGNTGELFF
>TRBJ2-7|-|TRBV21-1|-
TGTGCCAGCAGCGCACCAGGGGGCTCCTCCTACGAGCAGTACTTC
CASSAPGGSSYEQYF
>TRBJ2-1|TRBD2|TRBV5-5|-
TGTGCCAGCAGCCCGACTAGCGGGAGCAGTGGTGAGCAGTTCTTC
CASSPTSGSSGEQFF
>TRBJ2-7|TRBD1|TRBV4-3|-
TGCGCCAGCAGCCACGCCGGGACAGGGTTTGAGCAGTACTTC
CASSHAGTGFEQYF
>TRBJ1-1|-|TRBV7-9|-
TGTGCCAGCAGCTTAGAGGGAGGGTTCAGGGCTTTCTTT
CASSLEGGFRAFF
>TRBJ2-1|TRBD2|TRBV24-1|-
TGTGCCACCAGTGATTCTAGCGGGGCCTCCTACAATGAGCAGTTCTTC
CATSDSSGASYNEQFF
>TRBJ2-3|TRBD2|TRBV11-2|-
TGTGCCAGCAGCTTAGATGGTCTAGCGGGAGTTTATACAGATACGCAGTATTTT
CASSLDGLAGVYTDTQYF
>TRBJ1-2|-|TRBV4-3|-
TGCGCCAGCAGCCAAGATTTCCAGGAGGCTAACTATGGCTACACCTTC
CASSQDFQEANYGYTF
>TRBJ2-5|-|TRBV7-8|once
TGTGCCAGCAGCTTATTCCGGGGGACCCAAGAGACCCAGTACTTC
CASSLFRGTQETQYF
>TRBJ2-7|-|TRBV7-9|-
TGTGCCAGCAGCAGGGACCGCACGGGCTCCTACGAGCAGTACTTC
CASSRDRTGSYEQYF
>TRBJ2-2|TRBD2|TRBV30|-
TGTGCCTGTAAAAGAAGGAGCGGGAGGGACGGGGAGCTGTTTTTT
CACKRRSGRDGELFF
>TRBJ2-1|TRBD2|TRBV6-5|-
TGTGCCAGCAGTTCCCGACTAGCGGGAGGGTCCCATGAGCAGTTCTTC
CASSSRLAGGSHEQFF
>TRBJ1-5|-|TRBV15|-
TGTGCCACCAGTACAGGGAAAATGAGCAATCAGCCCCAGCATTTT
CATSTGKMSNQPQHF
>TRBJ2-1|-|TRBV7-2|-
TGTGCCAGCAGCCCCCTGGAGACCCTGTACAATGAGCAGTTCTTC
CASSPLETLYNEQFF
>TRBJ2-1|-|TRBV27|-
TGTGCCAGCAGTTTAGGGCGTACAGGCGAGCAGTTCTTC
CASSLGRTGEQFF
>TRBJ1-2|-|TRBV28|-
TGTGCCAGCAGTTTGGTTGACAGGCCCAACTATGGCTACACCTTC
CASSLVDRPNYGYTF
>TRBJ1-2|TRBD1|TRBV25-1|-
TGTGCCAGCAGTGTAGGGGGCGGGACCCCGGCGGCGGGCTACACCTTC
CASSVGGGTPAAGYTF
>TRBJ2-1|-|TRBV2|-
TGTGCCAGCAGTGATGACAGGAATGAGCAGTTCTTC
CASSDDRNEQFF
>TRBJ2-5|TRBD2|TRBV6-6|-
TGTGCCAGCAGTCCCCTAGCGGGAGTGTCGGCCACAGAGACCCAGTACTTC
CASSPLAGVSATETQYF
>TRBJ1-1|-|TRBV5-8|-
TGTGCCAGCAGCTTCCCATACAGGTTGAACACTGAAGCTTTCTTT
CASSFPYRLNTEAFF
>TRBJ2-1|TRBD1|TRBV6-4|-
TGTGCCAGCAGTGCCTCGACAGGGAAGTCCTACAATGAGCAGTTCTTC
CASSASTGKSYNEQFF
>TRBJ1-1|-|TRBV5-1|-
TGCGCCAGCAGCTTGGAACAGTCGAACACTGAAGCTTTCTTT
CASSLEQSNTEAFF
>TRBJ1-2|-|TRBV3-1/TRBV3-2|-
TGTGCCAGCAGCCAAGAAGGAGGCTATGGCTACACCTTC
CASSQEGGYGYTF
>TRBJ1-1|TRBD1|TRBV15|once
TGTGCCACCAGCCTAGACAGGGGGCTAGAAGAAGCTTTCTTT
CATSLDRGLEEAFF
>TRBJ2-1|-|TRBV24-1|few
TGTGCCACCAGTGACCTTAATAGCCGGGACACACAGTTCTTC
CATSDLNSRDTQFF
>TRBJ2-1|TRBD1|TRBV4-1|-
TGCGCCAGCAGCCCTTCGACAGGGTTCAACAATGAGCAGTTCTTC
CASSPSTGFNNEQFF
>TRBJ1-2|-|TRBV30|-
TGTGCCTGGAGTGAACAGCATAACTATGGCTACACCTTC
CAWSEQHNYGYTF
>TRBJ1-1|-|TRBV2|-
TGTGCCAGCAGGATGGGCCCGAACACTGAAGCTTTCTTT
CASRMGPNTEAFF
>TRBJ2-1|-|TRBV12-3/TRBV12-4|-
TGTGCCAGCAGTTTAGGCGGGTATGAGCAGTTCTTC
CASSLGGYEQFF
>TRBJ2-7|TRBD2|TRBV6-5|-
TGTGCCAGCATGGGGGTAGCGGGAGGGTACGAGCAGTACTTC
CASMGVAGGYEQYF
>TRBJ1-3|-|TRBV11-2|-
TGTGCCAGCAGCCGGGATGCGGGGCGTTTCTCTGGAAACACCATATATTTT
CASSRDAGRFSGNTIYF
>TRBJ1-2|-|TRBV24-1|-
TGTGCCACCAGTGATTTAGCGGCAGGGGAAGGCTACACCTTC
CATSDLAAGEGYTF